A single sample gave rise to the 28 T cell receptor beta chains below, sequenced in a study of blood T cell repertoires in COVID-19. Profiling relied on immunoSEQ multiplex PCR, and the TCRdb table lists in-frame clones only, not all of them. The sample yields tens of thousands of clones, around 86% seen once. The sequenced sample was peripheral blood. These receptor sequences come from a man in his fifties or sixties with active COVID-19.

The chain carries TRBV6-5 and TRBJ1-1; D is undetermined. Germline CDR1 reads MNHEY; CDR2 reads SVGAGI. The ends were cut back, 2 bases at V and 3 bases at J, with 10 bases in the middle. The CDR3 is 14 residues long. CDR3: CASSYSAGDTEAFF. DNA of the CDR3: TGTGCCAGCAGTTACAGCGCGGGAGACACTGAAGCTTTCTTT.

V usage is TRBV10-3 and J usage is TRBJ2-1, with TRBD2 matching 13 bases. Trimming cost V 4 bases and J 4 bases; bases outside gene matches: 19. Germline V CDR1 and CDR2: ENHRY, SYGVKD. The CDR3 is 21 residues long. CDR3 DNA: TGTGCCATCAGTGCAGCACGACTAGCGGGGGGTAATACAGCGAATTACAATGAGCAGTTCTTC. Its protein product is CAISAARLAGGNTANYNEQFF.

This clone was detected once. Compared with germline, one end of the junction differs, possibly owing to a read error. CDR3 loop: CASSLKARTGAKGGF. Written as DNA, the CDR3 is TGTGCCAGCAGCTTGAAGGCTCGAACAGGGGCAAAAGGGGGCTTC. The chain links TRBV5-6 to TRBJ2-7; TRBD1 agrees at 7 bases. CDR1 SGHDT and CDR2 YYEEEE come from the germline V gene. CDR3 length: 15 residues. Based on the CDR3 plus reference TRBV5-6 and TRBJ2-7, the full variable domain is DAGVTQSPTHLIKTRGQQVTLRCSPKSGHDTVSWYQQALGQGPQFIFQYYEEEERQRGNFPDRFSGHQFPNYSSELNVNALLLGDSALYLCASSLKARTGAKGGFGPGTRLTVT.

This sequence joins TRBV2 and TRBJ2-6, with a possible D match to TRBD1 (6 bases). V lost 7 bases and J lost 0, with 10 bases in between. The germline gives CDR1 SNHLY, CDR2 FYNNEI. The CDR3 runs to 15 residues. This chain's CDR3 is CASNRATSGANVLTF. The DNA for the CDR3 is TGTGCCAGCAACAGGGCGACCTCTGGGGCCAACGTCCTGACTTTC.

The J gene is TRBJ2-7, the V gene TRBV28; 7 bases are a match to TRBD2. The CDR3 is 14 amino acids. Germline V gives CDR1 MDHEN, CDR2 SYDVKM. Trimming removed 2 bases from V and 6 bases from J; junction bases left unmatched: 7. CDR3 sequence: CASSLTGGRGEQYF. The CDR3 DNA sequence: TGTGCCAGCAGTTTAACGGGAGGTAGGGGCGAGCAGTACTTC.

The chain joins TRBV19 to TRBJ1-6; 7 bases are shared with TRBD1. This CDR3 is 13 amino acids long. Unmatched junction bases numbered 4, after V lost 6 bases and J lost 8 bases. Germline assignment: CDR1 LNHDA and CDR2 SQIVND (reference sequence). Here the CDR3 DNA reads TGTGCCAGTAGGGACAGGCGAGATTCACCCCTCCACTTT. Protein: CASRDRRDSPLHF.

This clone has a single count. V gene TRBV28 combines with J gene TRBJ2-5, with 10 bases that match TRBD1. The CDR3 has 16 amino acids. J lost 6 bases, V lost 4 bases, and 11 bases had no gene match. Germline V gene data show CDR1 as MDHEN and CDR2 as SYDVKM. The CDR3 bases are TGTGCCAGCAGTTCCCATCTCCGGGACAGGGGTCAGACCCAGTACTTC. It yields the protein CASSSHLRDRGQTQYF.

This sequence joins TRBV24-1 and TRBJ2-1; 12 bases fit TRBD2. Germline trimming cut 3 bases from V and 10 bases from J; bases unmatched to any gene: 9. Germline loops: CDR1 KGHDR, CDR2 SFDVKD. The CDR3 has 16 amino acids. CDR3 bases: TGTGCCACCAGTGATGACGGACTAGCGGGATATGACGAGCAGTTCTTC. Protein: CATSDDGLAGYDEQFF.

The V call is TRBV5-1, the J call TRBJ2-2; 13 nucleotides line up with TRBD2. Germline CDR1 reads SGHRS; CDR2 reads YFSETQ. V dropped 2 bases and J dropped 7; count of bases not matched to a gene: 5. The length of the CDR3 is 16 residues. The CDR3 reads CASSFLGLAGNGELFF. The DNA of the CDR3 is TGCGCCAGCAGCTTCCTGGGACTAGCGGGAAACGGGGAGCTGTTTTTT.

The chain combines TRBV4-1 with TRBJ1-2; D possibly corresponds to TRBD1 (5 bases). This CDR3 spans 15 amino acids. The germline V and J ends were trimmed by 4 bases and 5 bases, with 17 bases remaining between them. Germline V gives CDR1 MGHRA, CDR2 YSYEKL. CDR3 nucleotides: TGCGCCAGCAGCCGCACAAATCAGGGCGAGTATGGCTACACCTTC. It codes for CASSRTNQGEYGYTF.

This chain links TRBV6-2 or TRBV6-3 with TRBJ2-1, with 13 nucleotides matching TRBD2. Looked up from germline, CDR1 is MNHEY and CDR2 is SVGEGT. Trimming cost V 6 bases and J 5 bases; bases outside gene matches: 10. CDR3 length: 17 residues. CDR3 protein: CASSPTRTSGGDNEQFF. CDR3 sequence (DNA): TGTGCCAGCAGCCCTACCCGAACTAGCGGGGGGGACAATGAGCAGTTCTTC.

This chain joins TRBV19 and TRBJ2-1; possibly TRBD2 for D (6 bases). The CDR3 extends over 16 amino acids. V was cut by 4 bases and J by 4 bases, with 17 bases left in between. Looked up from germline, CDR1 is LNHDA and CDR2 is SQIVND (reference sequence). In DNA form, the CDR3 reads TGTGCCAGTAGTACTTGGGGGGTCCCCCTTTACAATGAGCAGTTCTTC. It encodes CASSTWGVPLYNEQFF. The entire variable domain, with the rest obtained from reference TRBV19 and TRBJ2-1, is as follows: DGGITQSPKYLFRKEGQNVTLSCEQNLNHDAMYWYRQDPGQGLRLIYYSQIVNDFQKGDIAEGYSVSREKKESFPLTVTSAQKNPTAFYLCASSTWGVPLYNEQFFGPGTRLTVL.

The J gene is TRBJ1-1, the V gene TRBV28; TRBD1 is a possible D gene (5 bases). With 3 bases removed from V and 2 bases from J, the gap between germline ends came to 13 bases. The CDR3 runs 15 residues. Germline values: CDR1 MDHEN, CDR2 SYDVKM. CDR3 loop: CASSLSDSSNTEAFF. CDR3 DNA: TGTGCCAGCAGTTTGAGCGACAGCTCTAACACTGAAGCTTTCTTT. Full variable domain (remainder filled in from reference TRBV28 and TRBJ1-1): DVKVTQSSRYLVKRTGEKVFLECVQDMDHENMFWYRQDPGLGLRLIYFSYDVKMKEKGDIPEGYSVSREKKERFSLILESASTNQTSMYLCASSLSDSSNTEAFFGQGTRLTVV.

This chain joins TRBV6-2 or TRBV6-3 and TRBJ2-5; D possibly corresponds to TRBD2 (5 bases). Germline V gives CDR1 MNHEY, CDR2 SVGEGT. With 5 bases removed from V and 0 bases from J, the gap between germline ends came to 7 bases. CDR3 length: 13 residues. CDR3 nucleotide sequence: TGTGCCAGCAGTAGACTAAACCAAGAGACCCAGTACTTC. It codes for CASSRLNQETQYF.

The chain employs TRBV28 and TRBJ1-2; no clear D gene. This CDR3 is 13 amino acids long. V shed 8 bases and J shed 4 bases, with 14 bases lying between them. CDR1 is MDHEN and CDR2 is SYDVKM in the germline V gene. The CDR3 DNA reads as TGTGCCAGCCGGTCCAGCGATCGCTATGGCTACACCTTC. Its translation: CASRSSDRYGYTF.

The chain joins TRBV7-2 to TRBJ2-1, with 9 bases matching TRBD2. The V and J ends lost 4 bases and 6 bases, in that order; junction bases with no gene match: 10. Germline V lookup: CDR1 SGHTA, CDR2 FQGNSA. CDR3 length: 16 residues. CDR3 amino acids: CASSSQGTSIVNEQFF. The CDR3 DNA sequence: TGTGCCAGCAGCTCACAGGGGACTAGCATAGTCAATGAGCAGTTCTTC.

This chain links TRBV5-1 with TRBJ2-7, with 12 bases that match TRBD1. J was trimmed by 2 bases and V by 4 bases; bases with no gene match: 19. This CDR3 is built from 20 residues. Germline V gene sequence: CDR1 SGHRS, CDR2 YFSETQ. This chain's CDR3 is CASSPRGTGQGARSAYEQYF. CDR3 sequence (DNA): TGCGCCAGCAGCCCTAGAGGGACGGGACAGGGGGCAAGATCGGCCTACGAGCAGTACTTC.

The CDR3: CASSLSGQGLGETQYF. CDR3 coding DNA: TGCGCCAGCAGCTTGTCGGGACAGGGATTAGGAGAGACCCAGTACTTC. V and J are TRBV5-1 and TRBJ2-5, with 9 bases aligning to TRBD1. Germline V CDR1 and CDR2: SGHRS, YFSETQ. The CDR3 extends over 16 amino acids. Germline trimming cut 1 base from V and 4 bases from J; bases unmatched to any gene: 8.

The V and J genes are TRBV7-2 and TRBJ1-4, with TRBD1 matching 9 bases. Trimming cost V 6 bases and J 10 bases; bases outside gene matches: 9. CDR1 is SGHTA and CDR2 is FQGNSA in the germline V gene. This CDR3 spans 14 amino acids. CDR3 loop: CASRGTGSLGKLFF. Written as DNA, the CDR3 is TGTGCCAGCAGGGGGACAGGGTCCTTAGGAAAACTGTTTTTT.

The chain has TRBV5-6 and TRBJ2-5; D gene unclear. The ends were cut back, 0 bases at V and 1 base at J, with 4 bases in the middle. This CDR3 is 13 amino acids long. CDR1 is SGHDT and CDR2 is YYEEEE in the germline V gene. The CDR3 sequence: CASSLVLQETQYF. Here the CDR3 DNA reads TGTGCCAGCAGCTTGGTTCTCCAAGAGACCCAGTACTTC.

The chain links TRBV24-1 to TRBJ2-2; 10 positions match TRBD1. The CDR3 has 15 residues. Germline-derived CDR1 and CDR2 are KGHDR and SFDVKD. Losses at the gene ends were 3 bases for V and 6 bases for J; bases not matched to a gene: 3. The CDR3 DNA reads TGTGCCACCAGTGATGGGACAGGGGTGCCCGGGGAGCTGTTTTTT. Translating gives CATSDGTGVPGELFF.

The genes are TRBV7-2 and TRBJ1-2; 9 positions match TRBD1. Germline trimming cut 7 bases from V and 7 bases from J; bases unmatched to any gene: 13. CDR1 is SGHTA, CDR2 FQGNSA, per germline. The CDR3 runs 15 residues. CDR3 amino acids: CASTPPLQGAVGYTF. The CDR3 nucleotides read TGTGCCAGCACCCCCCCGCTACAGGGGGCGGTTGGCTACACCTTC.

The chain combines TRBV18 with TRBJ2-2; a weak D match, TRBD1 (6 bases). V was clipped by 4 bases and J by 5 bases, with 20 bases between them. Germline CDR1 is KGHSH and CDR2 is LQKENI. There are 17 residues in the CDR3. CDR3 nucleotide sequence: TGTGCCAGCTCACGTACGCGTGCGGACAGAATAACCGGGGAGCTGTTTTTT. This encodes CASSRTRADRITGELFF.

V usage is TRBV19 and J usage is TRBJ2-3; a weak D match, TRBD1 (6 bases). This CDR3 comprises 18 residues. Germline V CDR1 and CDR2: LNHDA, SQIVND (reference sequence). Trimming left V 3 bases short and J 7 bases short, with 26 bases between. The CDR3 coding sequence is TGTGCCAGTAGTATGTATAGGGACACAGCAAAGTTTCTGAATACGCAGTATTTT. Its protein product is CASSMYRDTAKFLNTQYF.

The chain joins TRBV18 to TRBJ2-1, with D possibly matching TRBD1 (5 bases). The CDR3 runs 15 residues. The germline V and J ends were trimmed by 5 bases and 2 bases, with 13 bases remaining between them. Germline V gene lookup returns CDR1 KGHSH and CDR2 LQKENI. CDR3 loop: CASSDSQPTYNEQFF. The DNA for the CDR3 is TGTGCCAGCTCAGACAGCCAACCAACCTACAATGAGCAGTTCTTC. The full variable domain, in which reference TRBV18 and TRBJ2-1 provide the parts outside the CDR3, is NAGVMQNPRHLVRRRGQEARLRCSPMKGHSHVYWYRQLPEEGLKFMVYLQKENIIDESGMPKERFSAEFPKEGPSILRIQQVVRGDSAAYFCASSDSQPTYNEQFFGPGTRLTVL.

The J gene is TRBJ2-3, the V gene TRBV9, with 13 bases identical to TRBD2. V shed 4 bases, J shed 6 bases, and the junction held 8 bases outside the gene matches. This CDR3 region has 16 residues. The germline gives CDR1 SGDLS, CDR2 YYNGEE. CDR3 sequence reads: CASSTSGGDAGDTQYF. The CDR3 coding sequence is TGTGCCAGCAGCACTAGCGGGGGGGATGCCGGGGATACGCAGTATTTT.

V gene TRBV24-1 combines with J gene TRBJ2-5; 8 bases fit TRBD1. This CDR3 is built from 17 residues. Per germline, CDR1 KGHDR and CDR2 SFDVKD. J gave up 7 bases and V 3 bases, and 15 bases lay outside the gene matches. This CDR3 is CATSDRSGQAGFGTQYF. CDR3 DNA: TGTGCCACCAGTGATCGGTCGGGACAGGCAGGATTTGGGACCCAGTACTTC.

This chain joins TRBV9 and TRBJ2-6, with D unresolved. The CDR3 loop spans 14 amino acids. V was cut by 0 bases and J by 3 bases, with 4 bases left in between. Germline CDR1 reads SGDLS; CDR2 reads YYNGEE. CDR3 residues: CASSVGSGANVLTF. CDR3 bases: TGTGCCAGCAGCGTAGGGAGTGGGGCCAACGTCCTGACTTTC.